These 25 T cell receptor beta chains were all obtained from the same sample, sequenced in a study of molecular identifiers for immune sequencing clone quantification. TCRdb re-called the PCR reads through MiXCR, storing one row per CDR3 protein. The sample has about 100,000 distinct CDR3 sequences, approximately 22% seen once. Sample: naive CD8+ T cells from blood, with Jurkat cell RNA spiked in. Noted subset: FACS-sorted CD8+CD4-CCR7+CD45RA+ naive T cells. The receptors stem from a human donor in good health. Some libraries in this study had Jurkat cell RNA spiked in.

V is TRBV20-1 and J is TRBJ2-1; 10 positions match TRBD2. The ends lost 3 bases at V and 0 bases at J; junction bases unmatched: 5. Germline V gene sequence: CDR1 DFQATT, CDR2 SNEGSKA (reference sequence). CDR3 length: 16 amino acids. This chain's CDR3 is CSASLAGESSYNEQFF. The CDR3 DNA reads TGCAGTGCTAGTCTAGCGGGAGAGAGCTCCTACAATGAGCAGTTCTTC.

This clonotype was seen repeatedly, ten times or more. J is TRBJ2-3 and V is TRBV7-9; TRBD2 matches 12 bases. In germline, CDR1 is SEHNR, CDR2 FQNEAQ (reference sequence). CDR3 size: 16 residues. J lost 1 base, V lost 5 bases, and 4 bases had no gene match. The CDR3 loop reads CASSTRTSGGTDTQYF. The CDR3 DNA follows: TGTGCCAGCAGCACTAGGACTAGCGGGGGCACAGATACGCAGTATTTT.

This clonotype occurred many times. The chain recombines TRBV3-1 with TRBJ2-7, with D possibly TRBD2 on 7 matching bases. The CDR3 is 15 residues long. Germline CDR1 and CDR2: LGHDT and YNNKEL (reference sequence). V was trimmed by 4 bases and J by 4 bases, leaving 17 bases between them. The CDR3 spells CASSLGSGGEYEQYF. For the CDR3, the DNA is TGTGCCAGCAGCCTAGGTTCGGGGGGCGAGTACGAGCAGTACTTC.

The chain is built from TRBV12-3 or TRBV12-4 and TRBJ2-3, with 10 bases identical to TRBD2. This CDR3 has 19 residues. With 3 bases clipped from V and 3 bases from J, the junction kept 15 bases outside the gene matches. The CDR3 sequence: CASSFWLAGDPSRTDTQYF. The CDR3 DNA follows: TGTGCCAGCAGTTTCTGGCTAGCGGGGGACCCCAGCAGAACAGATACGCAGTATTTT.

Regarding this clonotype: This clone may be a read error of a much larger clone one base away. This chain uses TRBV6-2 or TRBV6-3 with TRBJ2-7; possibly TRBD2 for D (5 bases). Germline assignment: CDR1 MNHEY and CDR2 SVGEGT. Trimming left V 2 bases short and J 7 bases short, with 15 bases between. CDR3 length: 14 amino acids. In nucleotides, the CDR3 is TGTGCCAGCAGTTACGTGGGCCCTCCGGGGGAGCAGTACTTC. This gives the protein CASSYVGPPGEQYF.

This clonotype was counted a few times. The chain has TRBV6-2 or TRBV6-3 and TRBJ2-7; maybe TRBD1 (5 bases). The CDR3 consists of 11 residues. The V and J ends lost 6 bases and 7 bases respectively, with 10 bases between them. CDR1 and CDR2 (germline): MNHEY, SVGEGT. DNA of the CDR3: TGTGCCAGCAGCAGGGCCGTGGAGCAGTACTTC. Its translation is CASSRAVEQYF.

This clonotype was counted ten times or more. The gene calls are TRBV4-2 and TRBJ1-4; D is undetermined. Germline lookup yields CDR1 LGHNA and CDR2 YNFKEQ. The CDR3 runs 16 residues. The V gene lost 0 bases and the J gene lost 0 bases, with 8 bases spanning the gap. The CDR3 here is CASSQDRRTTNEKLFF. CDR3 in DNA: TGTGCCAGCAGCCAAGATCGAAGGACAACTAATGAAAAACTGTTTTTT.

This clonotype has only a few counts. This chain links TRBV6-6 with TRBJ2-7; D gene ambiguous. Trimming cost V 5 bases and J 1 base, with 6 bases left between them. The CDR3 is 12 residues long. Germline V gene lookup returns CDR1 MNHNY and CDR2 SVGAGI (reference sequence). CDR3 nucleotide sequence: TGTGCCAGCAGTCACGAATCCTACGAGCAGTACTTC. Translating it yields CASSHESYEQYF.

This clonotype has ten or more counts. The rearrangement links TRBV10-1 to TRBJ2-7, with D possibly TRBD1 on 6 matching bases. The CDR3 runs to 14 residues. V was clipped by 4 bases and J by 0 bases, with 10 bases between them. Per germline, CDR1 WNHNN and CDR2 SYGVQD (reference sequence). DNA for the CDR3: TGCGCCAGCAGTGGAACAGGGCTCTCCTACGAGCAGTACTTC. Encoded protein: CASSGTGLSYEQYF.

J is TRBJ2-5 and V is TRBV7-9; no definite D call. Trimming pared 4 bases from V and 1 base from J, leaving 13 bases between. This CDR3 has 15 residues. The germline gives CDR1 SEHNR, CDR2 FQNEAQ (reference sequence). DNA for the CDR3: TGTGCCAGCAGCTCAAAGATAGGCCCCCAAGAGACCCAGTACTTC. Protein: CASSSKIGPQETQYF.

This chain joins TRBV3-1 and TRBJ2-2; 7 bases match TRBD2. CDR3 length: 19 residues. V shed 0 bases, J shed 4 bases, and the junction held 14 bases outside the gene matches. Germline V CDR1 and CDR2: LGHDT, YNNKEL (reference sequence). The CDR3 DNA reads TGTGCCAGCAGCCAAGAATCCACTAGCGAGACCTTGAGCACCGGGGAGCTGTTTTTT. Translated: CASSQESTSETLSTGELFF.

This rearrangement joins TRBV6-2 or TRBV6-3 to TRBJ1-5; the D is unclear. Looked up from germline, CDR1 is MNHEY and CDR2 is SVGEGT. CDR3 length: 15 amino acids. V dropped 4 bases and J dropped 3 bases, with 13 bases sitting between them. CDR3 in amino acids: CASSSKSVYNQPQHF. In DNA form, the CDR3 reads TGTGCCAGCAGTTCCAAAAGTGTCTACAATCAGCCCCAGCATTTT.

As to this clonotype: A much more abundant neighbour one base away suggests this may be a read error. Likely a read error: the CDR3 ends without its conserved phenylalanine or tryptophan. The V and J genes are TRBV29-1 and TRBJ2-7, with 11 bases fitting TRBD1. J was trimmed by 2 bases and V by 2 bases; bases with no gene match: 5. Germline assignment: CDR1 SQVTM and CDR2 ANQGSEA. This CDR3 region has 15 residues. The CDR3 here is CSVEHPGQGAYEQYL. CDR3 DNA sequence: TGCAGCGTTGAACACCCGGGACAGGGGGCCTACGAGCAGTACCTC.

This clonotype was recorded many times. The rearrangement joins TRBV7-9 to TRBJ1-5; D unresolved. Between the trimmed V and J ends, which lost 0 bases and 10 bases, there was a span of 7 bases. The CDR3 totals 12 residues. Per germline, CDR1 SEHNR and CDR2 FQNEAQ (reference sequence). In DNA, the CDR3 is TGTGCCAGCAGCTTAGCAGGCGGCCCCCAGCATTTT. The encoded protein is CASSLAGGPQHF.

V gene TRBV27 combines with J gene TRBJ2-3, with D hard to call. Germline CDR1 and CDR2: MNHEY and SMNVEV (reference sequence). V was shortened by 6 bases and J by 0 bases, with 13 bases between the two germline ends. The CDR3 runs 15 residues. The CDR3 DNA sequence: TGTGCCAGCAGGCCGACCCTAGGGAGCACAGATACGCAGTATTTT. It translates to CASRPTLGSTDTQYF.

For this clonotype: A much larger clone differs by one base, so this may be a read error. The chain combines TRBV7-6 with TRBJ2-5; no clear D gene. V was shortened by 0 bases and J by 4 bases, with 6 bases between the two germline ends. The germline V gene encodes CDR1 SGHVS and CDR2 FNYEAQ. CDR3 length: 13 amino acids. CDR3 in DNA: TGTGCCAGCAGCTTAGCTAATGGAGAGACCCAGTACTTC. As protein: CASSLANGETQYF.

Details on this clonotype: One end of the junction varies from germline; a read error may be responsible. This rearrangement joins TRBV20-1 to TRBJ2-3, with TRBD2 identical over 10 bases. Germline V lookup: CDR1 DFQATT, CDR2 SNEGSKA (reference sequence). The CDR3 is 17 residues long. CDR3 amino acids: CSARVPAGGILADMQYF. CDR3 bases: TGCAGTGCTAGAGTTCCAGCGGGGGGGATTCTCGCAGATATGCAGTATTTT.

This clonotype was picked up many times. The rearrangement links TRBV11-2 to TRBJ2-5; 10 nucleotides align to TRBD2. Trimming took 0 bases from V and 1 from J; bases not matched to a gene: 5. The CDR3 contains 17 residues. Germline loops: CDR1 SGHAT, CDR2 FQNNGV. CDR3 loop: CASSLELAGSFQETQYF. The CDR3 region has the DNA TGTGCCAGCAGCTTAGAACTAGCGGGGAGTTTCCAAGAGACCCAGTACTTC.

This clonotype was seen many times. This chain uses TRBV20-1 with TRBJ1-1, with D tentatively TRBD1 (5 bases). There are 9 residues in the CDR3. V was shortened by 6 bases and J by 7 bases, with 6 bases between the two germline ends. In germline, CDR1 is DFQATT, CDR2 SNEGSKA (reference sequence). DNA of the CDR3: TGCAGTGCCAGGGTTGAAGCTTTCTTT. This translates into CSARVEAFF.

The chain recombines TRBV30 with TRBJ1-1; D is uncertain. The germline V gene encodes CDR1 GTSNPN and CDR2 SVGIG (reference sequence). The CDR3 has 14 amino acids. V dropped 0 bases and J dropped 1 base, with 9 bases sitting between them. The CDR3 is CAWSVPRRNTEAFF. The CDR3 DNA reads as TGTGCCTGGAGTGTACCCAGACGGAACACTGAAGCTTTCTTT.

This chain joins TRBV4-2 and TRBJ2-1, with 8 positions matching TRBD1. The CDR3 covers 16 residues. Germline CDR1 is LGHNA and CDR2 is YNFKEQ. J was trimmed by 7 bases and V by 2 bases; bases with no gene match: 10. The CDR3 DNA follows: TGTGCCAGCAGCCAAAGTGAAATCGGACAGGGTAATGAGCAGTTCTTC. This translates into CASSQSEIGQGNEQFF.

In its sample, this clonotype was seen once. A single base separates this from a much larger clone, so it may be a read error. CDR3 loop: CSARDEGQGRCEQYF. In DNA form, the CDR3 reads TGCAGTGCTAGAGATGAGGGACAGGGACGGTGCGAGCAGTACTTC. The chain joins TRBV20-1 to TRBJ2-7; TRBD1 aligns across 9 bases. CDR1 DFQATT and CDR2 SNEGSKA come from the germline V gene (reference sequence). J lost 6 bases, V lost 0 bases, and 9 bases had no gene match. This CDR3 is 15 amino acids long.

This clonotype was observed a few times. V is TRBV27 and J is TRBJ1-3; tentative D call: TRBD1 (6 bases). CDR1 MNHEY and CDR2 SMNVEV come from the germline V gene (reference sequence). The CDR3 loop spans 15 amino acids. Trimming pared 5 bases from V and 0 bases from J, leaving 11 bases between. The CDR3 protein is CASSPDSNSGNTIYF. The CDR3 DNA sequence: TGTGCCAGCAGTCCGGACAGTAACTCTGGAAACACCATATATTTT.

This clonotype was picked up many times. The V call is TRBV11-2, the J call TRBJ2-1, with 11 bases aligning to TRBD1. J lost 4 bases, V lost 1 base, and 15 bases had no gene match. The length of the CDR3 is 20 residues. Germline lookup yields CDR1 SGHAT and CDR2 FQNNGV. The DNA for the CDR3 is TGTGCCAGCAGCTTAGTACGTCGGGGCCCCGGGACAGGGGGATACAATGAGCAGTTCTTC. Translating it yields CASSLVRRGPGTGGYNEQFF.

This clonotype was counted at least ten times. The chain joins TRBV4-1 to TRBJ2-1; a weak D match, TRBD1 (6 bases). V dropped 2 bases and J dropped 2 bases, with 13 bases sitting between them. The germline V gene encodes CDR1 MGHRA and CDR2 YSYEKL. The CDR3 spans 16 residues. The CDR3 coding sequence is TGCGCCAGCAGCCAACAGAGCAGGGGAACCTACAATGAGCAGTTCTTC. Amino acid sequence: CASSQQSRGTYNEQFF.